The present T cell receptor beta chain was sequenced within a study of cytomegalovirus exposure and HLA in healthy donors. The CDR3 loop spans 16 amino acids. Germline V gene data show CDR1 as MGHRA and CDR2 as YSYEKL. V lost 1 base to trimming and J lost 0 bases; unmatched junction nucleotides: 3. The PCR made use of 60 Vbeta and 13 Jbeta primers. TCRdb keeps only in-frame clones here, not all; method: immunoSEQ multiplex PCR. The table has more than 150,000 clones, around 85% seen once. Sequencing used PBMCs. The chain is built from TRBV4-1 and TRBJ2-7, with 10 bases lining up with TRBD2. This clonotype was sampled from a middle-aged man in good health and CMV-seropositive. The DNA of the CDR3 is TGCGCCAGCAGCCAAGCTAGCGGGGGCGTCTCCTACGAGCAGTACTTC. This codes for CASSQASGGVSYEQYF.